This entry concerns a single T cell receptor (beta chain). The antigen is undetermined. This specimen comes from a study of OX40 agonist ivuxolimab in advanced cancers. Looking at the study overall: Patients were treated with intravenous ivuxolimab, dosed at 0.01 to 10 mg/kg and infused every 2 weeks.

Profiled with immunoSEQ multiplex PCR; TCRdb holds only in-frame clones, not every one. The sample carries roughly 68,000 clones, around 91% recorded once. Points from the study as a whole: More expanded clones were seen, on average, in CD8+ T cells than in CD4+. Both blood CD4+ and CD8+ T cells showed clonal growth by week 6 at 0.1 to 3.0 mg/kg.

This TCR derives from an adult with an advanced solid tumor such as melanoma, head and neck, liver or kidney cancer. The sample in question was CD4+ or CD8+ T cells sorted from blood, obtained in a trial of the OX40 agonist ivuxolimab.

The CDR3 loop reads CASSQNSYTQYF. DNA of the CDR3: TGCGCCAGCAGCCAAAATTCCTATACGCAGTATTTT. The rearrangement uses TRBV4-1 and TRBJ2-3; D is unresolved. V was clipped by 2 bases and J by 7 bases, with 7 bases between them. There are 12 residues in the CDR3. CDR1 MGHRA and CDR2 YSYEKL come from the germline V gene.